Included here is one TCR beta chain sequence, with context. Its antigen is not identified. This specimen belongs to a study of cytomegalovirus exposure and HLA in healthy donors. Notes on the study in general: Cytomegalovirus-associated TCR beta chains were listed, numbering 150 to 200. CMV serostatus was the sole immune exposure data available.

Both 60 Vbeta primers and 13 Jbeta primers went into the PCR. Generated by immunoSEQ multiplex PCR, the TCRdb table keeps only in-frame clones and is missing some. The sample carries roughly 150,000 clones, more than 75% recorded once. Germline CDR1 MNHNS, CDR2 SASEGT. The CDR3 is 16 amino acids. With 3 bases clipped from V and 4 bases from J, the junction kept 5 bases outside the gene matches. The sequence was obtained from a male donor in good health and CMV-seronegative. Sequenced: PBMCs. V and J are TRBV6-1 and TRBJ2-1, with 11 positions matching TRBD2. CDR3 nucleotides: TGTGCCAGCAGTGAGACCATAGCGGGGGGGTACAATGAGCAGTTCTTC. This translates into CASSETIAGGYNEQFF.